This T cell receptor (beta chain) was sequenced during a study of shared clonotypes between healthy human individuals. Notes on the study in general: Owing to a small donor count, the genetic and exposure-history diversity represented was limited. Naive CD4 clonotypes were shared across a handful of donors at 4% to 5%. The study found lower generation probabilities in non-shared clonotypes than in those shared by all four donors.

Germline lookup yields CDR1 SGHNT and CDR2 YYREEE (reference sequence). After removal of 4 bases from V and 4 bases from J, the junction contained 6 bases not matched to a gene. The CDR3 has 15 amino acids. Only one count was recorded for this clone. Its antigen is still unknown. TCRdb's copy holds only in-frame clones and misses some; the assay was immunoSEQ multiplex PCR. Seen here are around 2.1 million clones, almost 96% observed once, and the top ten hold over 0.1%. The rearrangement uses TRBV5-4 and TRBJ1-4, with TRBD1 matching over 8 bases. This sequence originates from a man aged 18 to 30 in good health. Sequenced input: naive CD4+ T cells sorted from blood. Stated subset: CD45RA+ positively selected. The CDR3 DNA reads as TGTGCCAGCAGCATCGACAGGGGCGGTAATGAAAAACTGTTTTTT. Translating gives CASSIDRGGNEKLFF.